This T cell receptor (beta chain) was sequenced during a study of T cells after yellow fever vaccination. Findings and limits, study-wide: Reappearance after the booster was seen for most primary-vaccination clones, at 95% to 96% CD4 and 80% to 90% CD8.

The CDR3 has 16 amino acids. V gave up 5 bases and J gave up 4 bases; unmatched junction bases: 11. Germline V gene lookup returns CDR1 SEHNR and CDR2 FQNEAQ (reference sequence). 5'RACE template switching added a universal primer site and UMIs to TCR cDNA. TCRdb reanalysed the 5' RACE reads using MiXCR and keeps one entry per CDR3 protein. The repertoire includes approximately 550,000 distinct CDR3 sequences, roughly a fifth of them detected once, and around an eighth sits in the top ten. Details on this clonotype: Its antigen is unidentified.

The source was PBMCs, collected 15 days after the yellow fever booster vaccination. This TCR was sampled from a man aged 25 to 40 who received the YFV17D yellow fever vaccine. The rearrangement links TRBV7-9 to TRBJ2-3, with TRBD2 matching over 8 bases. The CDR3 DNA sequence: TGTGCCAGCAGCCCCAGGAGGTCGGGAGGGTCAGATACGCAGTATTTT. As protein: CASSPRRSGGSDTQYF. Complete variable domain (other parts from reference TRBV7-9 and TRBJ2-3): DTGVSQNPRHKITKRGQNVTFRCDPISEHNRLYWYRQTLGQGPEFLTYFQNEAQLEKSRLLSDRFSAERPKGSFSTLEIQRTEQGDSAMYLCASSPRRSGGSDTQYFGPGTRLTVL.